The source of this TCR beta chain is a study of shared clonotypes between healthy human individuals. Study findings and constraints: Tissue TCR repertoires likely differ from these blood-only repertoires.

DNA at around 190 ng, 30,000 or so T cell genomes, went into sorted-subset replicate PCRs. The method was immunoSEQ multiplex PCR; TCRdb's version includes in-frame clones alone and lacks a portion of them. The sample lists over a million clones; roughly 97% were seen once. Germline CDR1 and CDR2: LNHNV and YYDKDF (reference sequence). This CDR3 has 15 residues. Deletions cut 0 bases from V and 1 base from J, with 6 bases between. A remark on this clone: Its target is not known.

The clonotype was recovered from a man younger than 40 in good health. Input material: naive CD4+ T cells sorted from blood. The sample's subset: CD45RA+ positively selected. V and J are TRBV15 and TRBJ2-2; D is undetermined. The CDR3 nucleotides read TGTGCCACCAGCAGAGAGCGGATGAACACCGGGGAGCTGTTTTTT. Protein: CATSRERMNTGELFF.